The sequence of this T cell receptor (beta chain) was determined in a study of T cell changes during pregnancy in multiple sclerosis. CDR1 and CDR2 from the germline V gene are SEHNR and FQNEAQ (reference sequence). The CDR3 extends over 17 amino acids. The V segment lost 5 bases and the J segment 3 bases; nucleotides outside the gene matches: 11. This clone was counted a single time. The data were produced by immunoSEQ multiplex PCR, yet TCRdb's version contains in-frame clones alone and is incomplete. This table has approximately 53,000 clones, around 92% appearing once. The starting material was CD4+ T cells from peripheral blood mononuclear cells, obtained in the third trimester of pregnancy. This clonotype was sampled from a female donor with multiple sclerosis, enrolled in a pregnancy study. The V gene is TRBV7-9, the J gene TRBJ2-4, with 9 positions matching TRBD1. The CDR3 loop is CASSLLGQGIYKNIQYF. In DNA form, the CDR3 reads TGTGCCAGCAGCCTACTCGGACAGGGGATCTACAAAAACATTCAGTACTTC.